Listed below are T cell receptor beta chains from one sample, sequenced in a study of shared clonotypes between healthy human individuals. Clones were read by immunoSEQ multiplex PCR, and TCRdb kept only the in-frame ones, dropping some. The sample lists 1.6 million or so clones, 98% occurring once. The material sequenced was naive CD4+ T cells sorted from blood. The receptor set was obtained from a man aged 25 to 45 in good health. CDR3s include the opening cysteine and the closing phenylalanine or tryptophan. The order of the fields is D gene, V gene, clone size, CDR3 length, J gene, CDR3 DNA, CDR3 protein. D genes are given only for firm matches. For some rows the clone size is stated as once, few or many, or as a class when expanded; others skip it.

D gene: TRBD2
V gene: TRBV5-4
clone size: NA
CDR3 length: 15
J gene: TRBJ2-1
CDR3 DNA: TGTGCCAGCAGCCAACGTCAAGCGGGAGCTTGGGAGCAGTTCTTC
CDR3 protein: CASSQRQAGAWEQFF

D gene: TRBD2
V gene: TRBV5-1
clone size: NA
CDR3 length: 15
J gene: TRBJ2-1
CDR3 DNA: TGCGCCAGCAGCTTGATGCGGGAGGAGATCGGTGAGCAGTTCTTC
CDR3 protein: CASSLMREEIGEQFF

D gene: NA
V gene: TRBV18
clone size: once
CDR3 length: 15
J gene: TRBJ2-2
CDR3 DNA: TGTGCCAGCTCACCACCGATAGGAAACACCGGGGAGCTGTTTTTT
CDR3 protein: CASSPPIGNTGELFF

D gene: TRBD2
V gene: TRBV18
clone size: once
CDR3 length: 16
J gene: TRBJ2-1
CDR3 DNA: TGTGCCAGCTCACCACGGCTAGCGGGCGAGGTGGGTGAGCAGTTCTTC
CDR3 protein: CASSPRLAGEVGEQFF

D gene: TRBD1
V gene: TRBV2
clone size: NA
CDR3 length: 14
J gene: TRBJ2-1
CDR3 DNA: TGTGCCAGCAGTGAACCTGCCTGGGACAGGGGGCTTTTCTTC
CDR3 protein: CASSEPAWDRGLFF

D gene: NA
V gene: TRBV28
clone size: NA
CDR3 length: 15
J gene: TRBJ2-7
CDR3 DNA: TGTGCCAGCAACCTACCCGGGGGAACCAGATCCGAGCAGTACTTC
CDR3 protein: CASNLPGGTRSEQYF

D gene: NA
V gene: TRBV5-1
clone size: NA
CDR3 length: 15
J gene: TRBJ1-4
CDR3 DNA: TGCGCCAGCAGCTGGGCGGGACACCTGGGTGAAAAACTGTTTTTT
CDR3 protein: CASSWAGHLGEKLFF

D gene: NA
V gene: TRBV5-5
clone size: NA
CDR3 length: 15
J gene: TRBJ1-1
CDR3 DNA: TGTGCCAGCAGCTCCCGGTTTGGGGGCCCCACTGAAGCTTTCTTT
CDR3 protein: CASSSRFGGPTEAFF

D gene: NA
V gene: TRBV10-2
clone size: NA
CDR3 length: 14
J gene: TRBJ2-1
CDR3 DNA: TGCGCCAGCATGGGCGGGACTGCCTACAATGAGCAGTTCTTC
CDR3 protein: CASMGGTAYNEQFF

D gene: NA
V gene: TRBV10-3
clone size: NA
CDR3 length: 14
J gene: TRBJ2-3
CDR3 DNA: TGTGCCATCAGTGCCAGCAGAGACACAGATACGCAGTATTTT
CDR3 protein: CAISASRDTDTQYF

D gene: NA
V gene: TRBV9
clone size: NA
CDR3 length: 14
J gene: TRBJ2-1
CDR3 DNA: TGTGCCAGCAGCGTTTTGGAACTGTACAATGAGCAGTTCTTC
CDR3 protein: CASSVLELYNEQFF

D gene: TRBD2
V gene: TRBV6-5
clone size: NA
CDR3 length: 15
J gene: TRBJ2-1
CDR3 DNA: TGTGCCAGCAGTTACGGACTAGCAGGTTACAATGAGCAGTTCTTC
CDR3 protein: CASSYGLAGYNEQFF

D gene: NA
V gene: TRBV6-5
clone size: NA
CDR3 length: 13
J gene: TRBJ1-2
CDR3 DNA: TGTGCCAGCAGTTTACGTCATGGAAATGGCTACACCTTC
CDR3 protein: CASSLRHGNGYTF

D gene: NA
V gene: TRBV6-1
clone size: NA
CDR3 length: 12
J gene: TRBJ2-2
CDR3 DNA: TGTGCCAGCAGTGGAACTAGGTTGAAGCTGTTTTTT
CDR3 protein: CASSGTRLKLFF

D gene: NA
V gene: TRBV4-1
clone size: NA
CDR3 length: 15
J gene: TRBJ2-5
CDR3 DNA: TGCGCCAGCAGCCAAGTCACAGGGTCCTGGGAGACCCAGTACTTC
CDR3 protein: CASSQVTGSWETQYF

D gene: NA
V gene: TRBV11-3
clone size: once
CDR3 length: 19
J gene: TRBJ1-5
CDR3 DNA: TGTGCCAGCAGCCGAAGAAAAGGGACGGAGTATTATAGCAATCAGCCCCAGCATTTT
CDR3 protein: CASSRRKGTEYYSNQPQHF

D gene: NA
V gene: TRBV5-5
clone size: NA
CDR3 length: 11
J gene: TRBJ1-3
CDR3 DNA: TGTGCCAGCAGCTTGTTGGACACCATATATTTT
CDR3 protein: CASSLLDTIYF

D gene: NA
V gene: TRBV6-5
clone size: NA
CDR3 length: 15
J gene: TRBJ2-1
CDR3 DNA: TGTGCCAGCAGTTACTGGGGGCGATCCTACAATGAGCAGTTCTTC
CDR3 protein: CASSYWGRSYNEQFF

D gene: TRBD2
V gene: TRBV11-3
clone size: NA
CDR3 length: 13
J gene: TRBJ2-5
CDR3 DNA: TGTGCCAGCAGCCTGGGACTAGCGGAGACCCAGTACTTC
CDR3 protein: CASSLGLAETQYF

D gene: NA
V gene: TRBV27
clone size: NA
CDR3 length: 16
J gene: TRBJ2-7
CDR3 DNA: TGTGCCAGCAGTTTAGCTCCCGGAGACAGTACCTACGAGCAGTACTTC
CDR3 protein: CASSLAPGDSTYEQYF

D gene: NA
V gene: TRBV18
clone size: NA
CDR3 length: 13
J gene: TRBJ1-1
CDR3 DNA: TGTGCCAGCTCTCTTACCCGGGCTGGGGAAGCTTTCTTT
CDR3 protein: CASSLTRAGEAFF

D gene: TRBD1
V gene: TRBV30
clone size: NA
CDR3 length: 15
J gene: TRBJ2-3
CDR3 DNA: TGTGCCTGGAGGTACCCGGGACAGGGTTCGGATACGCAGTATTTT
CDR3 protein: CAWRYPGQGSDTQYF

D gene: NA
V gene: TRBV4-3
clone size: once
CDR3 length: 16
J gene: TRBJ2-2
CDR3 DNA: TGCGCCAGCAGCCAAGAGGGCAGGGGAGGCACCGGGGAGCTGTTTTTT
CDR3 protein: CASSQEGRGGTGELFF

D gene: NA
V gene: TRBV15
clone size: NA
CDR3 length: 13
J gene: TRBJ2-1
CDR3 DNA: TGTGCCACCAGCAGAGGTAGGGCATATGAGCAGTTCTTC
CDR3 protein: CATSRGRAYEQFF

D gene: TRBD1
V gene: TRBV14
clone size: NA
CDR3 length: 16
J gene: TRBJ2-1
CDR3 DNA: TGTGCCAGCAGATTATCGGGACAGGGGGCTTACAATGAGCAGTTCTTC
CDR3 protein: CASRLSGQGAYNEQFF

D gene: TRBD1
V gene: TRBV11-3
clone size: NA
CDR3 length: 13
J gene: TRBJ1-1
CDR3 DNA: TGTGCCAGCAGCTTCGGTCGTCAGGGGGAGGCTTTCTTT
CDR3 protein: CASSFGRQGEAFF

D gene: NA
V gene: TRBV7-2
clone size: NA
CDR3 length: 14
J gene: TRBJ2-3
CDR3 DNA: TGTGCCAGCAGCTTAGTAGGGAGCACAGATACGCAGTATTTT
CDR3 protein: CASSLVGSTDTQYF

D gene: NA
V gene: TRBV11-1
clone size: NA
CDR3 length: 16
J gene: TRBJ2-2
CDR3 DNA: TGTGCCAGCAGCGATATGGGACGGTCCACCGGCGGGGAGCTGTTTTTT
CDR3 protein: CASSDMGRSTGGELFF

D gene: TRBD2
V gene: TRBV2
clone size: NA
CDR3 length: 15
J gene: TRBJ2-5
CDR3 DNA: TGTGCCAGCAGTGGCCGGACTAGCGTTTTAGAGACCCAGTACTTC
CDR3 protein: CASSGRTSVLETQYF

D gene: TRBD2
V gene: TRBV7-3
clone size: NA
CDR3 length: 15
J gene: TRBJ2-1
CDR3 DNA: TGTGCCAGCAGCGCGGGACTAGCGGTTTACAATGAGCAGTTCTTC
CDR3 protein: CASSAGLAVYNEQFF

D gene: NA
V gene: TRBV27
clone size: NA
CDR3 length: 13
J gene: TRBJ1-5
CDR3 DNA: TGTGCCAGCAGCCTGAGGGGGAATCAGCCCCAGCATTTT
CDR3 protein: CASSLRGNQPQHF

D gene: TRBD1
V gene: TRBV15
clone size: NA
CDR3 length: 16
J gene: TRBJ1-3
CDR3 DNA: TGTGCCACCAGCAGAGGGGACAGATTTTCTGGAAACACCATATATTTT
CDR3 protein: CATSRGDRFSGNTIYF

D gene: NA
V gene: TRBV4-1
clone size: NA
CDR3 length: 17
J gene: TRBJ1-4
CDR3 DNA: TGCGCCAGCAGCCAAGAAACCTCACTAGGGGCTAATGAAAAACTGTTTTTT
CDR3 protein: CASSQETSLGANEKLFF

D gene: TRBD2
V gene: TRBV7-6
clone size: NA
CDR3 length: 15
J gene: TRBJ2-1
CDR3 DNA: TGTGCCAGCAGCCTGTGGACTAGCGGGACGAATGAGCAGTTCTTC
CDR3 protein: CASSLWTSGTNEQFF

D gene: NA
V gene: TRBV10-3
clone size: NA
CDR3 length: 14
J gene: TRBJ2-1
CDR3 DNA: TGTGCCATCCGGCGGGACACCAAGACGGGTGAGCAGTTCTTC
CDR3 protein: CAIRRDTKTGEQFF

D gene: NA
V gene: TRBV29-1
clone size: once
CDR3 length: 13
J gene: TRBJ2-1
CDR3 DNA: TGCAGCGTTCCGTTATACAGCTACAATGAGCAGTTCTTC
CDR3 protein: CSVPLYSYNEQFF

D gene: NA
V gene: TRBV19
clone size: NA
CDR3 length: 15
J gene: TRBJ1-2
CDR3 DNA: TGTGCCAGTAGTAATCCGGGGGGCGCGGGCTATGGCTACACCTTC
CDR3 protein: CASSNPGGAGYGYTF

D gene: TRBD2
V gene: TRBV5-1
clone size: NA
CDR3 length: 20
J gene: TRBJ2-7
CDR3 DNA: TGCGCCAGCAGCCCCCATCTCGGCGGAGTAGCGGGAGATAGACCCTACGAGCAGTACTTC
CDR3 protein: CASSPHLGGVAGDRPYEQYF

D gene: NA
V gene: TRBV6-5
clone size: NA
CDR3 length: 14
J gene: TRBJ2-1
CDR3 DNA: TGTGCCACCAAGGTGGAGCGGACTCACGATGAGCAGTTCTTC
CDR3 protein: CATKVERTHDEQFF

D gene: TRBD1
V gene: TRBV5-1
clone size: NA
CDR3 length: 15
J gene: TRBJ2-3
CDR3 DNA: TGCGCCAGCAGCCTTGACAGGGGGGGCACAGATACGCAGTATTTT
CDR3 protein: CASSLDRGGTDTQYF

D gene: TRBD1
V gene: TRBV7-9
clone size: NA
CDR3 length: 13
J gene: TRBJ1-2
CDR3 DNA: TGTGCCAGCAGCAGAGGGACAGGGTATGGCTACACCTTC
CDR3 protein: CASSRGTGYGYTF

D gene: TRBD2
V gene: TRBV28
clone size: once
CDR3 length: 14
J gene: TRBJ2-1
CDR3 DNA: TGTGCCAGCAGTCTTAGCCTAGCGGGAGGTGAGCAGTTCTTC
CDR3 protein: CASSLSLAGGEQFF

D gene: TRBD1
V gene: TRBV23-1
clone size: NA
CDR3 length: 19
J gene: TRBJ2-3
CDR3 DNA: TGCGCCAGCAGTCCCGGGACAGGGGGCACGTCCCTCAGCACAGATACGCAGTATTTT
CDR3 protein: CASSPGTGGTSLSTDTQYF

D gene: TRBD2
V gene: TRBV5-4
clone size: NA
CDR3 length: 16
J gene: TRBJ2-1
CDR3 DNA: TGTGCCAGCAGCCCGACGTTAGCGGGAAATTACAATGAGCAGTTCTTC
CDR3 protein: CASSPTLAGNYNEQFF

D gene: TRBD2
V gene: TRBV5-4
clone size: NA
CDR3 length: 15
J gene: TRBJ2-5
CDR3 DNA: TGTGCCAGCAGCCGTTTTCTAGCGGGACAAGAGACCCAGTACTTC
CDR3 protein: CASSRFLAGQETQYF

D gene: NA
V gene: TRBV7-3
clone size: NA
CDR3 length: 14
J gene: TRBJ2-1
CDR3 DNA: TGTGCCAGCAGCTTAAGCAGGGACCTTAATGAGCAGTTCTTC
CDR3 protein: CASSLSRDLNEQFF

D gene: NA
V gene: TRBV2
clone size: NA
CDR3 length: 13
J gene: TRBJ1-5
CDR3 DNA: TGTGCCAGCAGCAGTAGAAGCGCTCAGCCCCAGCATTTT
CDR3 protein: CASSSRSAQPQHF

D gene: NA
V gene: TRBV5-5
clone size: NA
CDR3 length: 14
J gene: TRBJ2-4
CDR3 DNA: TGTGCCAGCAGCTTGGAGGGAGTGGGATACATTCAGTACTTC
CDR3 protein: CASSLEGVGYIQYF

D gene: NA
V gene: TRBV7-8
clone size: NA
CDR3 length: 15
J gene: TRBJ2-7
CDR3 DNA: TGTGCCAGCAGCTTAGGACTCAGGACCTCGGGCGAGCAGTACTTC
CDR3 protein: CASSLGLRTSGEQYF

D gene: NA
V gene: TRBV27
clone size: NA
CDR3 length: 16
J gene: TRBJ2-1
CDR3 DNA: TGTGCCAGCAGTTTATTTTCCACAAGATCCTACAATGAGCAGTTCTTC
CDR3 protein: CASSLFSTRSYNEQFF